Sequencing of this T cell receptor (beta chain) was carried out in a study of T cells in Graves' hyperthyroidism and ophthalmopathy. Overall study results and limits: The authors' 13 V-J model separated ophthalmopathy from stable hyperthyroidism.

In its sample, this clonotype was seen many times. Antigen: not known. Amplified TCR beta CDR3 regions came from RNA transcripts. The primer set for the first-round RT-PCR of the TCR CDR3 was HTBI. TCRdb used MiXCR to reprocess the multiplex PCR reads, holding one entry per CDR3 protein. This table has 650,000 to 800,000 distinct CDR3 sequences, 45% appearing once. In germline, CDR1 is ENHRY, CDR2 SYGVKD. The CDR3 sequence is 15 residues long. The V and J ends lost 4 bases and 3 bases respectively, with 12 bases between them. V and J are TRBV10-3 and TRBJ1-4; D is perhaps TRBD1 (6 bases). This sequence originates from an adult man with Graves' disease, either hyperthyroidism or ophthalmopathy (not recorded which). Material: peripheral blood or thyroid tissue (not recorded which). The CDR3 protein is CAISGQGPANEKLFF. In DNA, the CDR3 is TGTGCCATCAGTGGGCAGGGGCCGGCTAATGAAAAACTGTTTTTT.